Following are 15 T cell receptor beta chains from one sample sequenced in a study of blood T cell repertoires in COVID-19. Sequencing used immunoSEQ multiplex PCR; TCRdb keeps in-frame clones, though not all of them. Of about 110,000 clones in the sample, 80% to 95% were seen once. Sequencing was carried out using peripheral blood. Receptor source: a woman between 25 and 40 years old with acute or convalescent COVID-19.

The rearrangement joins TRBV4-2 to TRBJ2-7, with 12 bases fitting TRBD2. Germline V gene lookup returns CDR1 LGHNA and CDR2 YNFKEQ. J was trimmed by 4 bases and V by 4 bases; bases with no gene match: 5. The CDR3 sequence is 15 residues long. CDR3 nucleotides: TGTGCCAGCAGCCCAGCACTAGCGGGAGGATACGAGCAGTACTTC. Its protein is CASSPALAGGYEQYF.

This chain joins TRBV1 and TRBJ2-5; TRBD2 was called by the table and not checked on the DNA. TRBV1 is shown as a pseudogene. There are 16 residues in the CDR3. CDR3 bases: TGCACCAGCAGCCAAGAGAGTGCGCGGGTCCAAGAGACCCAGTACTTC. This translates into CTSSQESARVQETQYF.

The chain has TRBV18 and TRBJ2-5; 8 nucleotides agree with TRBD2. Germline loops: CDR1 KGHSH, CDR2 LQKENI. V gave up 8 bases and J gave up 1 base; unmatched junction bases: 6. CDR3 size: 14 residues. CDR3 sequence reads: CASRLSGGQETQYF. CDR3 in DNA: TGTGCCAGCCGCCTGAGCGGGGGCCAAGAGACCCAGTACTTC. Full variable domain (missing parts from reference TRBV18 and TRBJ2-5): NAGVMQNPRHLVRRRGQEARLRCSPMKGHSHVYWYRQLPEEGLKFMVYLQKENIIDESGMPKERFSAEFPKEGPSILRIQQVVRGDSAAYFCASRLSGGQETQYFGPGTRLLVL.

This chain connects TRBV6-2 or TRBV6-3 to TRBJ1-1; possibly TRBD1 for D (6 bases). The CDR3 sequence is 14 residues long. CDR1 and CDR2 from the germline V gene are MNHEY and SVGEGT. The germline V and J ends were trimmed by 6 bases and 8 bases, with 19 bases remaining between them. Here the CDR3 DNA reads TGTGCCAGCAGCCTCAATAACCCCCAGGGGGAAGCTTTCTTT. Translation gives CASSLNNPQGEAFF.

The V and J genes are TRBV28 and TRBJ1-5, with 7 nucleotides matching TRBD1. The CDR3 runs 16 residues. V dropped 5 bases and J dropped 4; count of bases not matched to a gene: 11. Germline V gives CDR1 MDHEN, CDR2 SYDVKM. The CDR3 DNA is TGTGCCAGCAGTCCACACCAAGGGGACAGAAATCAGCCCCAGCATTTT. Translated, it gives CASSPHQGDRNQPQHF.

This sequence joins TRBV25-1 and TRBJ1-6, with a possible D match to TRBD1 (5 bases). This CDR3 is 14 amino acids long. CDR1 and CDR2 (germline): MGHDK, SYGVNS. Deletions cut 2 bases from V and 10 bases from J, with 12 bases between. CDR3 amino acids: CASSEPGSWSPLHF. The CDR3 DNA follows: TGTGCCAGCAGTGAACCAGGGTCATGGTCACCCCTCCACTTT.

The chain combines TRBV5-1 with TRBJ1-3, with D perhaps TRBD1 (5 bases). Germline V CDR1 and CDR2: SGHRS, YFSETQ. The CDR3 is 15 amino acids. V lost 0 bases and J 4 bases, leaving 11 bases between the germline ends. The CDR3 spells CASSLEGSYGNTIYF. The CDR3, as DNA: TGCGCCAGCAGCTTGGAGGGGTCTTACGGAAACACCATATATTTT.

The rearrangement joins TRBV11-2 to TRBJ2-1, with 10 nucleotides matching TRBD2. This CDR3 region has 15 residues. Germline V gene sequence: CDR1 SGHAT, CDR2 FQNNGV. The trim removed 5 bases at V and 3 bases at J, leaving 4 bases unmatched. CDR3 nucleotides: TGTGCCAGCAGCCTTACTAGCGGGGTCTACAATGAGCAGTTCTTC. Its protein is CASSLTSGVYNEQFF.

V and J are TRBV5-4 and TRBJ1-4; D perhaps matches TRBD1 (5 bases). The CDR3 is made up of 15 amino acids. Germline V gene lookup returns CDR1 SGHNT and CDR2 YYREEE (reference sequence). Trimming removed 1 base from V and 5 bases from J, with 12 bases in between. This CDR3 reads CASSLWRGRNEKLFF. The CDR3 coding sequence is TGTGCCAGCAGCTTGTGGCGGGGACGGAATGAAAAACTGTTTTTT.

The V gene is TRBV6-2 or TRBV6-3, the J gene TRBJ1-1, with 8 nucleotides matching TRBD1. V dropped 0 bases and J dropped 4; count of bases not matched to a gene: 7. There are 16 residues in the CDR3. CDR1 is MNHEY and CDR2 is SVGEGT in the germline V gene. This chain's CDR3 is CASSYSTGQGPTEAFF. CDR3 DNA: TGTGCCAGCAGTTACTCTACAGGACAGGGTCCCACTGAAGCTTTCTTT.

CDR3 sequence reads: CASSQPSLQGSRNVLTF. In DNA, the CDR3 is TGCGCCAGCAGCCAGCCCAGCCTACAGGGGTCCCGCAACGTCCTGACTTTC. V gene TRBV4-1 combines with J gene TRBJ2-6; 7 positions agree with TRBD1. J gave up 9 bases and V 3 bases, and 14 bases lay outside the gene matches. The CDR3 is made up of 17 amino acids. The germline V gene encodes CDR1 MGHRA and CDR2 YSYEKL.

This rearrangement joins TRBV2 to TRBJ1-5; D unresolved. The germline V gene has CDR1 SNHLY and CDR2 FYNNEI. Between the trimmed V and J ends, which lost 6 bases and 6 bases, there was a span of 12 bases. The CDR3 sequence is 13 residues long. The CDR3 DNA reads TGTGCCAGCAGGGGCCTGGGTGGTCAGCCCCAGCATTTT. This translates into CASRGLGGQPQHF.

Only one count was recorded for this clone. This chain joins TRBV30 and TRBJ2-7; 10 positions agree with TRBD1. From germline, CDR1 is GTSNPN and CDR2 SVGIG (reference sequence). V was clipped by 2 bases and J by 5 bases; unmatched bases: 6. The CDR3 consists of 14 residues. CDR3 sequence: CAWSSGQGSNEQYF. CDR3 bases: TGTGCCTGGAGTTCGGGACAGGGGAGTAACGAGCAGTACTTC.

This clone has a single count. The chain employs TRBV19 and TRBJ1-1, with D maybe TRBD1 (6 bases). This CDR3 is built from 15 residues. CDR1 is LNHDA and CDR2 is SQIVND in the germline V gene (reference sequence). V dropped 2 bases and J dropped 1 base, with 11 bases sitting between them. CDR3 sequence (DNA): TGTGCCAGTAGTATATCGGGCAGGGGGAACACTGAAGCTTTCTTT. Translating gives CASSISGRGNTEAFF.

The chain has TRBV27 and TRBJ2-5; TRBD1 is a possible D gene (6 bases). The ends were cut back, 3 bases at V and 4 bases at J, with 9 bases in the middle. This CDR3 spans 13 amino acids. Germline CDR1 MNHEY, CDR2 SMNVEV (reference sequence). The CDR3 reads CASSFRTAETQYF. CDR3 DNA: TGTGCCAGCAGTTTCCGGACAGCAGAGACCCAGTACTTC.